This T cell receptor beta chain was recovered during a study of OX40 agonist ivuxolimab in advanced cancers. Across the study: Patients got intravenous ivuxolimab at 0.01 to 10 mg/kg every 2 weeks. The study's findings and limits: Antigen specificity remained undetermined for the expanded peripheral T cells. The CD4+ and CD8+ T cells in the blood had expanded clonally by week 6 at 0.1 to 3.0 mg/kg. Expanded clones belonging to CD8+ T cells outnumbered, on average, those of CD4+.

Germline V gene sequence: CDR1 MNHNY, CDR2 SVGAGI (reference sequence). The V end was cut by 2 bases, the J end by 8 bases, with 4 bases between. This CDR3 is built from 11 residues. Some clones are missing from TCRdb's copy, which holds only in-frame ones; the method was immunoSEQ multiplex PCR. The table has about 64,000 clones, about 87% seen once. Points on this clone: Its target is unknown.

The material sequenced was CD4+ or CD8+ T cells sorted from blood, taken in a trial of the OX40 agonist ivuxolimab. This receptor was taken from an adult with an advanced solid tumor such as melanoma, head and neck, liver or kidney cancer. The rearrangement links TRBV6-6 to TRBJ1-5; D gene uncertain. Written as DNA, the CDR3 is TGTGCCAGCAGTTACGGGGAGCCCCAGCATTTT. This encodes CASSYGEPQHF.